This T cell receptor beta chain derives from a study of Ad26.COV2.S vaccination and SARS-CoV-2 variants. Looking at the study overall: Intramuscular Ad26.COV2.S at 5x10^10 or 1x10^11 viral particles. General study results and limits: Marked by substantial breadth, spike-specific CD8+ and CD4+ T cell responses were reportedly seen after vaccination. The study found similar non-spike TCR breadth in vaccine and placebo recipients.

The treatment: about 20 received Ad26.COV2.S at low or high dose, single or two shots; a few received placebo; per-sample allocation not given. On day 63 after the first injection, vaccine and placebo recipients gave samples. V lost 5 bases and J 2 bases, leaving 9 bases between the germline ends. The germline CDR1 and CDR2 sequences are MNHEY and SMNVEV (reference sequence). The CDR3 totals 14 residues. On this clone: The antigen remains unidentified.

Libraries were prepared by immunoSEQ multiplex PCR; TCRdb keeps only in-frame clonotypes and omits some of them. The sample has 360,000 or so clones; roughly 91% are singletons. This material consisted of peripheral blood, taken in a trial of Ad26.COV2.S vaccine versus placebo. The origin of this receptor is a person aged 18-65 years who received the Ad26.COV2.S COVID-19 vaccine or a placebo. This chain uses TRBV27 with TRBJ1-4, with no clear D. Here the CDR3 DNA reads TGTGCCAGCAGTCCCAGAGGGACTAATGAAAAACTGTTTTTT. Its protein is CASSPRGTNEKLFF.